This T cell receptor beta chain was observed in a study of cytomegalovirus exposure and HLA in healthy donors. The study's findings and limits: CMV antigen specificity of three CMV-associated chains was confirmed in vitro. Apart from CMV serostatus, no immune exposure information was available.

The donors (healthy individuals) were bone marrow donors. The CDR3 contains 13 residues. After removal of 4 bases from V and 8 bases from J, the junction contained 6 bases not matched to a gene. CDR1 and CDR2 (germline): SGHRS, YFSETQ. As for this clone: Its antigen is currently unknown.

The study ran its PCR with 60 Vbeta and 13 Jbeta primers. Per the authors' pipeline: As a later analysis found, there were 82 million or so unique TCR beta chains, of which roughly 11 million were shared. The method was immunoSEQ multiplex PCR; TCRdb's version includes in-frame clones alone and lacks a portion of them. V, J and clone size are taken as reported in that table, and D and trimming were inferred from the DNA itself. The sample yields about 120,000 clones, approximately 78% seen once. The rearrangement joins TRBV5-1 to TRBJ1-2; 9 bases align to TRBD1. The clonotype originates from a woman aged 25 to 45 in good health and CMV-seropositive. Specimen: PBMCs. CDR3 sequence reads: CASSGQGRFGYTF. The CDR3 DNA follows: TGCGCCAGCAGCGGACAGGGGAGGTTCGGCTACACCTTC.